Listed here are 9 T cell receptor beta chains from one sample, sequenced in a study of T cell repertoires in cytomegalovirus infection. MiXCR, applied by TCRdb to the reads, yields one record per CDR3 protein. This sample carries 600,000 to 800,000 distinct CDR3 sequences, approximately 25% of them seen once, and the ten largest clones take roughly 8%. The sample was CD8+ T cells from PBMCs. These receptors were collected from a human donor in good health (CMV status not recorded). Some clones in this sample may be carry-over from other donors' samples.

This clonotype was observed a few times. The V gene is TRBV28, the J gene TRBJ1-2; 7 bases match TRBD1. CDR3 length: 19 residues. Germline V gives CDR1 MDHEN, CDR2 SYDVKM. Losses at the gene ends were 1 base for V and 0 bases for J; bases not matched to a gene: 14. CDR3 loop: CASSLYGALDRQPNYGYTF. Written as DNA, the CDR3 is TGTGCCAGCAGTTTATACGGTGCGTTGGACAGGCAACCTAACTATGGCTACACCTTC.

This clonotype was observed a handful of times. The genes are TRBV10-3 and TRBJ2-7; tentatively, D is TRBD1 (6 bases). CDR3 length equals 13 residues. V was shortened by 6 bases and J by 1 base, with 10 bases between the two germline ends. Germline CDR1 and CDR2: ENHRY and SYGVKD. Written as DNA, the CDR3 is TGTGCCATCAGGGCAGGGGCGTCCTACGAGCAGTACGTC. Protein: CAIRAGASYEQYV.

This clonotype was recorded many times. Written as DNA, the CDR3 is TGTGCCAGCAGCCCCCCCGGAGGGGGATCCTACAATGAGCAGTTCTTC. Translating it yields CASSPPGGGSYNEQFF. The chain uses TRBV7-9 and TRBJ2-1; the D gene could be TRBD1 or TRBD2 (6 bases each). The CDR3 totals 16 residues. V was trimmed by 5 bases and J by 1 base, leaving 15 bases between them. Germline-derived CDR1 and CDR2 are SEHNR and FQNEAQ (reference sequence).

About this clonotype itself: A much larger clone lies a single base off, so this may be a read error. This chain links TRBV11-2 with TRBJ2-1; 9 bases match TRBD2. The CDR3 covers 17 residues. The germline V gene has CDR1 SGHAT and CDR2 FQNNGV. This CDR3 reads CASNLDPAGGPYNEQFF. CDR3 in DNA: TGTGCCAGCAACTTAGATCCAGCGGGGGGACCCTACAATGAGCAGTTCTTC.

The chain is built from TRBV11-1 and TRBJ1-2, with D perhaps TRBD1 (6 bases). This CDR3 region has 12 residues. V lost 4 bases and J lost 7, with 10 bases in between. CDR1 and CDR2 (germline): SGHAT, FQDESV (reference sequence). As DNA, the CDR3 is TGTGCCAGCAGCTCGCTGGACAGTGGCTACACCTTC. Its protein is CASSSLDSGYTF.

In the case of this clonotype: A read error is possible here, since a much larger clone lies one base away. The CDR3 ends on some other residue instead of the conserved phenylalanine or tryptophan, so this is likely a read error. Here the CDR3 reads CASSLGYPSGTSAFDEQFS. The CDR3 DNA follows: TGTGCCAGCAGCTTAGGTTATCCGTCCGGGACTAGCGCGTTCGATGAGCAGTTCTCC. The chain joins TRBV7-2 to TRBJ2-1; 10 bases match TRBD2. The V gene end was trimmed by 1 base and the J gene end by 8 bases; junction bases not matched to a gene: 17. The length of the CDR3 is 19 residues. Germline V gives CDR1 SGHTA, CDR2 FQGNSA.

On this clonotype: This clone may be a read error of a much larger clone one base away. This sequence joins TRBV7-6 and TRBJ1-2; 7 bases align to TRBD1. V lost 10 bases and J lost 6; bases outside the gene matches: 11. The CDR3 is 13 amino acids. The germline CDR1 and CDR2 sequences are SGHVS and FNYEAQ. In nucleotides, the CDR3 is TGTGCCAACAGTCGGGACAGACTCGATGGCTACACCTTC. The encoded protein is CANSRDRLDGYTF.

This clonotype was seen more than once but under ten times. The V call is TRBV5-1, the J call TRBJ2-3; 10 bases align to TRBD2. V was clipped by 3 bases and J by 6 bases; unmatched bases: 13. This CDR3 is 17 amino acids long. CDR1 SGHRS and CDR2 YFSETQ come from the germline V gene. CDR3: CASSYGDSGGLQDTQYF. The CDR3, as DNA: TGCGCCAGCAGCTACGGAGATAGCGGGGGGCTACAGGATACGCAGTATTTT. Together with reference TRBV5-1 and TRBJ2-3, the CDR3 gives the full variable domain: KAGVTQTPRYLIKTRGQQVTLSCSPISGHRSVSWYQQTPGQGLQFLFEYFSETQRNKGNFPGRFSGRQFSNSRSEMNVSTLELGDSALYLCASSYGDSGGLQDTQYFGPGTRLTVL.

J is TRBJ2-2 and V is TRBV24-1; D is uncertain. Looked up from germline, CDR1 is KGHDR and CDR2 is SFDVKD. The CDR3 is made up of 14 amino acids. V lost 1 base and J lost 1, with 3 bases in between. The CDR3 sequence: CATSDFLNTGELFF. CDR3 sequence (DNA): TGTGCCACCAGTGATTTTCTGAACACCGGGGAGCTGTTTTTT.